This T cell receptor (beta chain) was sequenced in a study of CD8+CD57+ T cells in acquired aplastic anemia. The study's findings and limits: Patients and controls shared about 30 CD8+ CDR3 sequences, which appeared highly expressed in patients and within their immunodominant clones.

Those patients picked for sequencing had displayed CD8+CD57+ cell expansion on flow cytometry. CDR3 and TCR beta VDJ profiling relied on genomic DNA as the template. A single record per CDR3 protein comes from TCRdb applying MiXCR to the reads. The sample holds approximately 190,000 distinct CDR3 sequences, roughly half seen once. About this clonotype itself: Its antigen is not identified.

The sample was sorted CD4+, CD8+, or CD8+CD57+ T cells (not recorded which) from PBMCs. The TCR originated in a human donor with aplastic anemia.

The CDR3 region has the DNA TGTGCCAGCAGTGAGGCAGCTCAAACGCCCTACTATGGCTACACCTTC. Protein product: CASSEAAQTPYYGYTF. The chain employs TRBV2 and TRBJ1-2; D remains ambiguous. The CDR3 contains 16 residues. Trimming removed 3 bases at V and 3 bases at J, with 17 bases between. Germline CDR1 reads SNHLY; CDR2 reads FYNNEI. The whole variable domain, filled in from reference TRBV2 and TRBJ1-2, reads EPEVTQTPSHQVTQMGQEVILRCVPISNHLYFYWYRQILGQKVEFLVSFYNNEISEKSEIFDDQFSVERPDGSNFTLKIRSTKLEDSAMYFCASSEAAQTPYYGYTFGSGTRLTVV.